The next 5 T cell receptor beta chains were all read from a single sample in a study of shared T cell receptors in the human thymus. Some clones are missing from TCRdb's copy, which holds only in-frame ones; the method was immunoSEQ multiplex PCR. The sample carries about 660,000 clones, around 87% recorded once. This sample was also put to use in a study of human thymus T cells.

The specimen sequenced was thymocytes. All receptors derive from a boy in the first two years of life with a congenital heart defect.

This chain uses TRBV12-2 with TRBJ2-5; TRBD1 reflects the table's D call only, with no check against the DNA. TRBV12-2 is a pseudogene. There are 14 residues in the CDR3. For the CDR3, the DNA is TGTGCAAGTCGCACAGACAGGGGGTTGAAGACCCAGTACTTC. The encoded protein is CASRTDRGLKTQYF.

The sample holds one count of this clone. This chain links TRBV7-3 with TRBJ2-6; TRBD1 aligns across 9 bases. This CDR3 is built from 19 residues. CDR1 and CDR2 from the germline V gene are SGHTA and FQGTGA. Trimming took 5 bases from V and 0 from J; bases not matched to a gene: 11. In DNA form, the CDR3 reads TGTGCCAGCAGCGCGGCAACAGGGGGCTCTCTCTCTGGGGCCAACGTCCTGACTTTC. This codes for CASSAATGGSLSGANVLTF.

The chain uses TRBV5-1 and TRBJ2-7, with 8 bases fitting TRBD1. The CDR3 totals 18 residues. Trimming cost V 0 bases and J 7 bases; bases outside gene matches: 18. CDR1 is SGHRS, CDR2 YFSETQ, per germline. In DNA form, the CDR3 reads TGCGCCAGCAGCTTGGAAGAGGTTAGGACAGGGATTCCTCGGGAGCAGTACTTC. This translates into CASSLEEVRTGIPREQYF.

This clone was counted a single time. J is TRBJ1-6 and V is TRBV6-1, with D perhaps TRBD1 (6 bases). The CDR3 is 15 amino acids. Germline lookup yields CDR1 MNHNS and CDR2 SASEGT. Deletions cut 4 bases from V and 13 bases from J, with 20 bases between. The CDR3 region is CASSGGWRRGPPLHF. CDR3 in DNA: TGTGCCAGCAGTGGCGGGTGGAGGCGGGGGCCTCCCCTCCACTTT.

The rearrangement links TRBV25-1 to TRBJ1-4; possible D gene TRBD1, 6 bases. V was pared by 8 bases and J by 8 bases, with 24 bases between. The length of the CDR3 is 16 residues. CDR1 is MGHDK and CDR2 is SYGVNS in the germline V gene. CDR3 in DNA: TGTGCCAGCGTGCCGGGGGCAGCAGGGGAGGGGGAAAAACTGTTTTTT. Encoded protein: CASVPGAAGEGEKLFF.